Listed below are T cell receptor beta chains from one sample, sequenced in a study of blood T cell repertoires in COVID-19. TCRdb's copy holds only in-frame clones and misses some; the assay was immunoSEQ multiplex PCR. The sample consists of about 150,000 clones, around four fifths of them appearing once. Sequenced: PBMCs or T cells enriched from blood (not recorded which). These TCRs come from a man aged 50 or older who had recovered from COVID-19. Both conserved end residues are trimmed from each CDR3. The order of the fields is clone size, V gene, D gene, J gene, CDR3 protein. The D gene is left open where the match is weak. The size field is filled for only some rows; it gives once, few, many or a size class.

clone size: NA; V gene: TRBV5-4; D gene: TRBD2; J gene: TRBJ2-5; CDR3 protein: ASSLMYAGGKETQY
clone size: NA; V gene: TRBV5-4; D gene: TRBD1; J gene: TRBJ2-4; CDR3 protein: ASSFDRATTIQY
clone size: NA; V gene: TRBV19; D gene: TRBD1; J gene: TRBJ1-2; CDR3 protein: ASSGPGGEYRGYT
clone size: NA; V gene: TRBV4-1; D gene: NA; J gene: TRBJ2-1; CDR3 protein: ASSQEVTFKQF
clone size: NA; V gene: TRBV14; D gene: NA; J gene: TRBJ1-3; CDR3 protein: ASSRQGNTIY
clone size: NA; V gene: TRBV5-8; D gene: NA; J gene: TRBJ2-7; CDR3 protein: ASSPKPGPMY
clone size: once; V gene: TRBV7-3; D gene: TRBD1; J gene: TRBJ1-1; CDR3 protein: ASSAQGGTEAF
clone size: NA; V gene: TRBV18; D gene: TRBD1; J gene: TRBJ2-3; CDR3 protein: ASSPPLTGGDTDTQY
clone size: NA; V gene: TRBV29-1; D gene: NA; J gene: TRBJ2-5; CDR3 protein: SARRGGETQY
clone size: NA; V gene: TRBV5-1; D gene: TRBD1; J gene: TRBJ2-7; CDR3 protein: ASSPLGQPEFYEQY
clone size: NA; V gene: TRBV10-3; D gene: TRBD1; J gene: TRBJ2-3; CDR3 protein: AISHRQGGDTQY
clone size: once; V gene: TRBV19; D gene: NA; J gene: TRBJ1-5; CDR3 protein: ASSIFETVGNQPQH
clone size: NA; V gene: TRBV10-2; D gene: NA; J gene: TRBJ1-4; CDR3 protein: ASSESAVLNEKLF
clone size: few; V gene: TRBV23-1; D gene: NA; J gene: TRBJ1-6; CDR3 protein: ASSHNRNPTSSYNSPLH
clone size: NA; V gene: TRBV18; D gene: NA; J gene: TRBJ1-3; CDR3 protein: ASSQPGHSSGNTIY
clone size: NA; V gene: TRBV19; D gene: NA; J gene: TRBJ1-5; CDR3 protein: ASSIQGTDSNQPQH
clone size: NA; V gene: TRBV6-5; D gene: NA; J gene: TRBJ1-4; CDR3 protein: ASSYSGSGNEKLF
clone size: NA; V gene: TRBV19; D gene: NA; J gene: TRBJ2-1; CDR3 protein: ASRGERVAGQGEQF
clone size: NA; V gene: TRBV30; D gene: TRBD1; J gene: TRBJ1-2; CDR3 protein: AWSRGPGNGYT
clone size: NA; V gene: TRBV30; D gene: TRBD1; J gene: TRBJ2-5; CDR3 protein: AYDRGAETQY
clone size: once; V gene: TRBV9; D gene: TRBD2; J gene: TRBJ2-1; CDR3 protein: ASSVGGLATYNEQF
clone size: NA; V gene: TRBV18; D gene: NA; J gene: TRBJ2-2; CDR3 protein: ASSPRLLDRTNTGELF
clone size: NA; V gene: TRBV18; D gene: TRBD1; J gene: TRBJ1-2; CDR3 protein: ASSRQVGQGRKNYGYT
clone size: once; V gene: TRBV4-3; D gene: NA; J gene: TRBJ2-7; CDR3 protein: ASSQGPPYEQY
clone size: NA; V gene: TRBV5-6; D gene: TRBD1; J gene: TRBJ1-4; CDR3 protein: ASRLTGTAREKLF
clone size: NA; V gene: TRBV19; D gene: NA; J gene: TRBJ1-3; CDR3 protein: ASSLQFSGNTIY
clone size: few; V gene: TRBV9; D gene: TRBD2; J gene: TRBJ2-5; CDR3 protein: ASSASTSGGVTQY
clone size: NA; V gene: TRBV5-4; D gene: TRBD1; J gene: TRBJ2-7; CDR3 protein: ASSLVTWTGPYEQY
clone size: NA; V gene: TRBV5-1; D gene: NA; J gene: TRBJ2-3; CDR3 protein: ASSSSAGTYSTDTQY
clone size: NA; V gene: TRBV19; D gene: NA; J gene: TRBJ2-2; CDR3 protein: ASSGQRPNTGELF
clone size: NA; V gene: TRBV18; D gene: TRBD1; J gene: TRBJ1-4; CDR3 protein: ASSPDRSGEKLF
clone size: NA; V gene: TRBV18; D gene: TRBD1; J gene: TRBJ2-7; CDR3 protein: ASSPRTGRYEQY
clone size: NA; V gene: TRBV30; D gene: NA; J gene: TRBJ1-2; CDR3 protein: AWRRTVYGYT
clone size: NA; V gene: TRBV19; D gene: TRBD1; J gene: TRBJ1-6; CDR3 protein: ASSIGQGLYNSPLH
clone size: NA; V gene: TRBV27; D gene: TRBD1; J gene: TRBJ2-1; CDR3 protein: ASSRWTGPKRSEQF
clone size: NA; V gene: TRBV7-8; D gene: NA; J gene: TRBJ1-6; CDR3 protein: ASSLGANSPLH
clone size: NA; V gene: TRBV19; D gene: NA; J gene: TRBJ1-2; CDR3 protein: ASSTLATTGGYT